Following are 32 T cell receptor beta chains from one sample sequenced in a study of T-cell reconstitution after alpha-beta-depleted transplantation in children. During its preparation, the TCRbeta library received unique molecular identifiers. TCRdb re-called the PCR reads with MiXCR, one entry per CDR3 protein. The table shows about 980,000 distinct CDR3 sequences, with about 29% occurring only once. Sequenced here: PBMCs, mostly from graft donor cells, sampled 360 days after TCRalphabeta/CD19-depleted stem cell transplant. The receptors were sampled from a boy younger than two who had a stem cell transplant for SCID, so the T cells may come from the graft donor.

The chain joins TRBV4-1 to TRBJ2-3; D ambiguous. Germline loops: CDR1 MGHRA, CDR2 YSYEKL. The CDR3 is 14 amino acids. Deletions cut 4 bases from V and 1 base from J, with 9 bases between. CDR3 nucleotides: TGCGCCAGCAGCCCCTACGGGCGCACAGATACGCAGTATTTT. Protein: CASSPYGRTDTQYF.

The rearrangement joins TRBV4-3 to TRBJ2-2; D gene uncertain. Germline CDR1 and CDR2: LGHNA and YSLEER. V was shortened by 0 bases and J by 7 bases, with 9 bases between the two germline ends. This CDR3 comprises 14 residues. The DNA of the CDR3 is TGCGCCAGCAGCCAAGAATGGCTAGTCGGGGAGCTGTTTTTT. This sequence encodes CASSQEWLVGELFF.

This rearrangement joins TRBV7-2 to TRBJ2-1; weak D call: TRBD2 (5 bases). V dropped 8 bases and J dropped 1 base, with 15 bases sitting between them. The CDR3 contains 15 residues. Per germline, CDR1 SGHTA and CDR2 FQGNSA. The CDR3 sequence: CASEPEVTSYNEQFF. The CDR3 region has the DNA TGTGCCAGCGAACCGGAGGTGACGTCCTACAATGAGCAGTTCTTC.

This sequence joins TRBV3-1 and TRBJ2-1; TRBD2 agrees at 7 bases. The length of the CDR3 is 13 residues. Germline loops: CDR1 LGHDT, CDR2 YNNKEL (reference sequence). With V trimmed by 5 bases and J by 8 bases, 6 bases remained unmatched. The chain's CDR3 is CASSTRTRHEQFF. DNA of the CDR3: TGTGCCAGCAGCACGCGGACTAGGCATGAGCAGTTCTTC.

In this sample, this clonotype turned up a few times. The rearrangement links TRBV20-1 to TRBJ2-1; D unclear. There are 13 residues in the CDR3. The V gene lost 5 bases and the J gene lost 5 bases, with 13 bases spanning the gap. Germline CDR1 DFQATT, CDR2 SNEGSKA (reference sequence). The CDR3 sequence is CSASRFSNNEQFF. Written as DNA, the CDR3 is TGCAGTGCTTCCAGGTTTTCGAACAATGAGCAGTTCTTC.

This clonotype has just a few counts. The V call is TRBV6-1, the J call TRBJ2-4; 13 bases line up with TRBD2. Per the germline V gene, CDR1 is MNHNS and CDR2 is SASEGT. This CDR3 has 16 residues. V was pared by 6 bases and J by 7 bases, with 9 bases of the junction left unmatched. DNA for the CDR3: TGTGCCAGCAGGCCAACTAGCGGGGGGGCGCGGAACATTCAGTACTTC. It translates to CASRPTSGGARNIQYF.

The chain is built from TRBV3-1 and TRBJ2-3; 7 positions agree with TRBD2. Germline V gene sequence: CDR1 LGHDT, CDR2 YNNKEL (reference sequence). The CDR3 is made up of 16 amino acids. The V gene end was trimmed by 4 bases and the J gene end by 6 bases; junction bases not matched to a gene: 13. This CDR3 reads CASSPWISGWADTQYF. The CDR3, as DNA: TGTGCCAGCAGCCCCTGGATTAGCGGGTGGGCGGATACGCAGTATTTT.

J is TRBJ2-1 and V is TRBV20-1; a possible D gene is TRBD2 (7 bases). This CDR3 has 15 amino acids. Between the trimmed V and J ends, which lost 5 bases and 0 bases, there was a span of 14 bases. Germline lookup yields CDR1 DFQATT and CDR2 SNEGSKA (reference sequence). The DNA for the CDR3 is TGCAGTGCTGCACCGGGGGGCGCCTCCTACAATGAGCAGTTCTTC. It translates to CSAAPGGASYNEQFF.

This clonotype was detected a few times. The V gene is TRBV20-1, the J gene TRBJ2-3; TRBD2 aligns across 8 bases. The germline V gene encodes CDR1 DFQATT and CDR2 SNEGSKA (reference sequence). After removal of 6 bases from V and 6 bases from J, the junction contained 11 bases not matched to a gene. The CDR3 extends over 14 amino acids. The CDR3 DNA follows: TGCAGTGCCCTCCTACGGGGGGGCAGGGATACGCAGTATTTT. Translating it yields CSALLRGGRDTQYF.

This clonotype was observed a handful of times. This sequence joins TRBV20-1 and TRBJ2-1; no clear D. With 5 bases removed from V and 7 bases from J, the gap between germline ends came to 9 bases. Germline loops: CDR1 DFQATT, CDR2 SNEGSKA (reference sequence). The CDR3 contains 11 residues. CDR3 coding DNA: TGCAGTGCTGAACCCATTAATGAGCAGTTCTTC. This codes for CSAEPINEQFF.

This clonotype was observed a few times. The chain employs TRBV7-2 and TRBJ2-5; 7 positions agree with TRBD1. CDR1 and CDR2 from the germline V gene are SGHTA and FQGNSA. The CDR3 runs to 17 residues. Germline trimming cut 0 bases from V and 5 bases from J; bases unmatched to any gene: 12. This CDR3 is CASSLAGQRSTRETQYF. The DNA of the CDR3 is TGTGCCAGCAGCTTAGCGGGACAGAGAAGTACCAGGGAGACCCAGTACTTC.

V usage is TRBV20-1 and J usage is TRBJ2-1, with 12 bases aligning to TRBD2. The J segment lost 8 bases and the V segment lost 2 bases, leaving 4 bases of the junction unmatched. Germline V gives CDR1 DFQATT, CDR2 SNEGSKA (reference sequence). This CDR3 has 14 residues. CDR3 in amino acids: CSARLAGGRYEQFF. The CDR3 coding sequence is TGCAGTGCTAGACTAGCGGGGGGGCGCTATGAGCAGTTCTTC.

The chain links TRBV29-1 to TRBJ2-2; D gene unclear. The V end was cut by 7 bases, the J end by 2 bases, with 8 bases between. The germline V gene has CDR1 SQVTM and CDR2 ANQGSEA. This CDR3 contains 12 residues. CDR3 loop: CSALPNTGELFF. In nucleotides, the CDR3 is TGCAGCGCCTTGCCCAACACCGGGGAGCTGTTTTTT.

The chain combines TRBV19 with TRBJ1-3; unclear D gene. V lost 3 bases to trimming and J lost 3 bases, with 21 bases between them. The germline V gene encodes CDR1 LNHDA and CDR2 SQIVND (reference sequence). The CDR3 consists of 18 residues. CDR3 in DNA: TGTGCCAGTAGTATCTCGGACGGCGCCTTATCTTTTGGAAACACCATATATTTT. Translation: CASSISDGALSFGNTIYF.

The sample holds a few counts of this clonotype. This chain joins TRBV7-2 and TRBJ2-7, with D unresolved. Germline V lookup: CDR1 SGHTA, CDR2 FQGNSA. Deletions cut 4 bases from V and 7 bases from J, with 17 bases between. This CDR3 is 14 amino acids long. The CDR3, as DNA: TGTGCCAGCAGCTCCCAGGACGGAATTGGGGAGCAGTACTTC. Protein sequence: CASSSQDGIGEQYF.

This clonotype was counted a single time. This chain links TRBV5-4 with TRBJ1-2; 8 bases map to TRBD1. Germline trimming cut 4 bases from V and 8 bases from J; bases unmatched to any gene: 7. CDR3 size: 13 residues. Looked up from germline, CDR1 is SGHNT and CDR2 is YYREEE (reference sequence). The CDR3 DNA reads TGTGCCAGCAGCCGGACAGGGCTGTCCGGCTACACCTTC. The encoded protein is CASSRTGLSGYTF. Variable domain in full (rest from reference TRBV5-4 and TRBJ1-2): ETGVTQSPTHLIKTRGQQVTLRCSSQSGHNTVSWYQQALGQGPQFIFQYYREEENGRGNFPPRFSGLQFPNYSSELNVNALELDDSALYLCASSRTGLSGYTFGSGTRLTVV.

The chain uses TRBV4-2 and TRBJ2-1, with TRBD2 matching over 10 bases. Per the germline V gene, CDR1 is LGHNA and CDR2 is YNFKEQ. V was pared by 3 bases and J by 1 base, with 3 bases of the junction left unmatched. CDR3 length: 16 amino acids. The CDR3 sequence is CASSQISGGSYNEQFF. CDR3 in DNA: TGTGCCAGCAGCCAGATTAGCGGGGGGTCCTACAATGAGCAGTTCTTC.

The chain is built from TRBV5-1 and TRBJ2-1; TRBD2 matches at 8 bases. The CDR3 sequence is 15 residues long. Per the germline V gene, CDR1 is SGHRS and CDR2 is YFSETQ. Trimming removed 0 bases from V and 5 bases from J; junction bases left unmatched: 4. The CDR3 DNA reads as TGCGCCAGCAGCTTGGAACTAGCGGCTAACAATGAGCAGTTCTTC. This encodes CASSLELAANNEQFF.

This clonotype was recorded a few times. The gene calls are TRBV28 and TRBJ2-3; the match to TRBD1 covers 9 bases. Losses at the gene ends were 5 bases for V and 5 bases for J; bases not matched to a gene: 8. The CDR3 sequence is 15 residues long. Germline values: CDR1 MDHEN, CDR2 SYDVKM. The CDR3 protein is CASSIPGQGRDTQYF. CDR3 nucleotides: TGTGCCAGCAGTATCCCGGGACAGGGACGAGATACGCAGTATTTT. The whole variable domain, filled in from reference TRBV28 and TRBJ2-3, reads DVKVTQSSRYLVKRTGEKVFLECVQDMDHENMFWYRQDPGLGLRLIYFSYDVKMKEKGDIPEGYSVSREKKERFSLILESASTNQTSMYLCASSIPGQGRDTQYFGPGTRLTVL.

V and J are TRBV6-5 and TRBJ2-1; 7 bases match TRBD1. Germline V gene sequence: CDR1 MNHEY, CDR2 SVGAGI. The length of the CDR3 is 15 residues. Trimming at V came to 0 bases and at J to 5 bases, leaving 4 bases not matched to a gene. The CDR3: CASSYSLTGDNEQFF. The DNA of the CDR3 is TGTGCCAGCAGTTACTCTTTAACAGGGGACAATGAGCAGTTCTTC.

The chain has TRBV4-3 and TRBJ2-3; 8 bases line up with TRBD1. Germline CDR1 is LGHNA and CDR2 is YSLEER. The CDR3 has 15 residues. With 4 bases clipped from V and 3 bases from J, the junction kept 6 bases outside the gene matches. DNA for the CDR3: TGCGCCAGCAGCCCCCAGGGGGCTAAAACAGATACGCAGTATTTT. Translation gives CASSPQGAKTDTQYF.

The sample holds a few counts of this clonotype. The chain uses TRBV9 and TRBJ1-5, with D maybe TRBD1 (6 bases). The V gene lost 4 bases and the J gene lost 4 bases, with 15 bases spanning the gap. CDR1 SGDLS and CDR2 YYNGEE come from the germline V gene. The CDR3 consists of 15 residues. As DNA, the CDR3 is TGTGCCAGCAGCCACTCTGACAGGCAAAATCAGCCCCAGCATTTT. As protein: CASSHSDRQNQPQHF.

The chain is built from TRBV10-3 and TRBJ2-1, with 9 bases that match TRBD1. V trimming: 0 bases; J trimming: 9 bases; junction bases outside the gene matches: 15. Germline V gene sequence: CDR1 ENHRY, CDR2 SYGVKD. This CDR3 is 18 amino acids long. The CDR3 coding sequence is TGTGCCATCAGTGAGTCGGCCATTGGGACAGGGACGGCGAGTGAGCAGTTCTTC. Translating gives CAISESAIGTGTASEQFF.

The rearrangement links TRBV4-2 to TRBJ2-5, with D perhaps matching TRBD2 (5 bases). The CDR3 sequence is 17 residues long. V shed 1 base and J shed 4 bases, with 19 bases lying between them. The germline CDR1 and CDR2 sequences are LGHNA and YNFKEQ. CDR3 protein: CASSQVKVEGRGETQYF. The DNA of the CDR3 is TGTGCCAGCAGCCAAGTTAAGGTTGAGGGCCGGGGAGAGACCCAGTACTTC.

The V and J genes are TRBV28 and TRBJ1-2; D gene uncertain. The CDR3 has 15 residues. The V end was cut by 5 bases, the J end by 1 base, with 14 bases between. The V gene's germline CDR1 is MDHEN and CDR2 SYDVKM. In DNA form, the CDR3 reads TGTGCCAGCAGTCCAATGGCGGGTTTTAACTATGGCTACACCTTC. Translation gives CASSPMAGFNYGYTF.

This clonotype was counted only a few times. The chain couples TRBV28 to TRBJ1-4; tentatively, D is TRBD1 (5 bases). Per the germline V gene, CDR1 is MDHEN and CDR2 is SYDVKM. Trimming took off 6 bases at V and 5 bases at J, with 13 bases between the two ends. The length of the CDR3 is 14 residues. The CDR3 sequence: CASRAGLTNEKLFF. The CDR3 DNA follows: TGTGCCAGCAGGGCGGGACTGACGAATGAAAAACTGTTTTTT.

This clonotype was found many times. This chain's CDR3 is CASSLTGGGELFF. CDR3 coding DNA: TGCGCCAGCAGCTTGACCGGTGGCGGGGAGCTGTTTTTT. The gene calls are TRBV5-1 and TRBJ2-2; D unresolved. CDR3 size: 13 residues. Germline V CDR1 and CDR2: SGHRS, YFSETQ. V shed 1 base and J shed 7 bases, with 8 bases lying between them.

The CDR3 bases are TGTGCCAGCAGCCAATCAAGGGCCCCCGGCTACGAGCAGTACTTC. Protein product: CASSQSRAPGYEQYF. V usage is TRBV3-1 and J usage is TRBJ2-7; D is uncertain. V was trimmed by 2 bases and J by 3 bases, leaving 14 bases between them. There are 15 residues in the CDR3. Germline V gene lookup returns CDR1 LGHDT and CDR2 YNNKEL (reference sequence).

This clonotype has at least ten counts. The gene calls are TRBV11-3 and TRBJ2-2; D assignment may be TRBD1 or TRBD2 (5 bases each). The V gene lost 1 base and the J gene lost 2 bases, with 11 bases spanning the gap. Germline CDR1 and CDR2: SGHNT and YENEEA. This CDR3 is built from 16 residues. The CDR3 loop reads CASSLGGAQNTGELFF. The DNA of the CDR3 is TGTGCCAGCAGCTTAGGAGGGGCCCAAAACACCGGGGAGCTGTTTTTT. Combining the CDR3 with reference TRBV11-3 and TRBJ2-2 gives the whole variable domain EAGVVQSPRYKIIEKKQPVAFWCNPISGHNTLYWYLQNLGQGPELLIRYENEEAVDDSQLPKDRFSAERLKGVDSTLKIQPAELGDSAVYLCASSLGGAQNTGELFFGEGSRLTVL.

The chain couples TRBV6-1 to TRBJ2-2; TRBD2 matches 7 bases. CDR1 and CDR2 from the germline V gene are MNHNS and SASEGT. The CDR3 has 14 amino acids. The junction had 6 bases not matched to a gene; V was cut back by 8 bases and J by 3 bases. CDR3 amino acids: CASLGGVYTGELFF. DNA for the CDR3: TGTGCCAGCCTGGGGGGGGTATACACCGGGGAGCTGTTTTTT.

The V gene is TRBV5-1, the J gene TRBJ2-1; 11 positions match TRBD2. With 4 bases clipped from V and 9 bases from J, the junction kept 6 bases outside the gene matches. Per the germline V gene, CDR1 is SGHRS and CDR2 is YFSETQ. The CDR3 extends over 14 amino acids. The DNA for the CDR3 is TGCGCCAGCAGCCCTGATCTAGCGGGGGGTGAGCAGTTCTTC. This gives the protein CASSPDLAGGEQFF.

The chain links TRBV7-2 to TRBJ1-1; D is ambiguous. The ends were cut back, 5 bases at V and 0 bases at J, with 13 bases in the middle. The CDR3 totals 15 residues. The germline gives CDR1 SGHTA, CDR2 FQGNSA. CDR3 DNA sequence: TGTGCCAGCAGCGGGCTACCGACTGTGAACACTGAAGCTTTCTTT. It yields the protein CASSGLPTVNTEAFF.